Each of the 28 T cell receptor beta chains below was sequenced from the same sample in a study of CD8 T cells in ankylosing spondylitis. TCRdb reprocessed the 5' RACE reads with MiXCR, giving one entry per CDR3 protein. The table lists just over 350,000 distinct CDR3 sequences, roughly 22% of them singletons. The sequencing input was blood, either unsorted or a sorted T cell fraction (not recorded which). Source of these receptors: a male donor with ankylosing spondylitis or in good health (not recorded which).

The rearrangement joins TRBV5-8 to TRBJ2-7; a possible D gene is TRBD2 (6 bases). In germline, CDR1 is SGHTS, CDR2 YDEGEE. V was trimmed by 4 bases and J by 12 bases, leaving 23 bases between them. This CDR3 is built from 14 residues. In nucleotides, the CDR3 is TGTGCCAGCAGCCCCGGGCGGGGCTCCTACGAACTGTACTTC. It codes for CASSPGRGSYELYF.

The CDR3 DNA reads as TGTGCCAGCAGTGCCAGGGGGATTGGCTCCTACGAGCAGTACTTC. It yields the protein CASSARGIGSYEQYF. This chain links TRBV12-3 or TRBV12-4 with TRBJ2-7; TRBD1 agrees at 7 bases. V lost 5 bases and J lost 0; bases outside the gene matches: 7. The CDR3 length is 15 residues.

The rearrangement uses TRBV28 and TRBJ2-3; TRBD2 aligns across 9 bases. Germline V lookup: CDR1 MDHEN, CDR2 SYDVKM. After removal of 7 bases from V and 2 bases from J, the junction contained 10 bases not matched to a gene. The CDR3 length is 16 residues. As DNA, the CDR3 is TGTGCCAGCACCCTTGGACTAGCGAGTTCCACAGATACGCAGTATTTT. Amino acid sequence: CASTLGLASSTDTQYF.

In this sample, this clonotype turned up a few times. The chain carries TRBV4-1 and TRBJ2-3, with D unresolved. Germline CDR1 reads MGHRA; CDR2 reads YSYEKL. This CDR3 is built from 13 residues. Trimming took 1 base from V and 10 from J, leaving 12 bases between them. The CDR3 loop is CASSQVGIESQYF. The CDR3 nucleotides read TGCGCCAGCAGCCAAGTAGGGATTGAATCGCAGTATTTT.

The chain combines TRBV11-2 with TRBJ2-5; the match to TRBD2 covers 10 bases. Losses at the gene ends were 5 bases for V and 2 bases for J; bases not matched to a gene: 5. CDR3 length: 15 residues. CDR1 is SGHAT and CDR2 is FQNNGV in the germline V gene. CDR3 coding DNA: TGTGCCAGCAGCACCCTAGCGGGGGAGCAAGAGACCCAGTACTTC. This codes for CASSTLAGEQETQYF.

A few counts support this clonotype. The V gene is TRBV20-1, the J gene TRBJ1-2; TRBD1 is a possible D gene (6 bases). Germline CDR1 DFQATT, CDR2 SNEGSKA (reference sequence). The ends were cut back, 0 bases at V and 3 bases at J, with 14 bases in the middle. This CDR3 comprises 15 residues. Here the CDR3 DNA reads TGCAGTGCTAGAGATGTTGGGGGGGCACACTATGGCTACACCTTC. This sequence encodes CSARDVGGAHYGYTF.

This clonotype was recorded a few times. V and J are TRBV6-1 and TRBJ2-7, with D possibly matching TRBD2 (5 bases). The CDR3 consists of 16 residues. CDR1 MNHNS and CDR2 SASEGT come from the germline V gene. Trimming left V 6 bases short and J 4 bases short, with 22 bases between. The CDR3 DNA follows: TGTGCCAGCAGGGATCGGACGGTGGGCTGGAGGTACGAGCAGTACTTC. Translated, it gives CASRDRTVGWRYEQYF.

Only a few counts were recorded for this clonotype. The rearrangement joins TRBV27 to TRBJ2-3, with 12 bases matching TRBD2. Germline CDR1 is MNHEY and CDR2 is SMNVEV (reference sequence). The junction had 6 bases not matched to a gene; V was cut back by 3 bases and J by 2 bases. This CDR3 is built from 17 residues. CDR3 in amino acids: CASSFKRLAGDTDTQYF. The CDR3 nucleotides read TGTGCCAGCAGTTTCAAGCGACTAGCGGGGGACACAGATACGCAGTATTTT.

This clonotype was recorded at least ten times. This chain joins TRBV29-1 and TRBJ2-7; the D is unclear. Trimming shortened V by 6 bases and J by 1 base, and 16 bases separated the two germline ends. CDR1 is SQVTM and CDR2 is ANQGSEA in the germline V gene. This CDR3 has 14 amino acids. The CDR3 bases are TGCAGCGTGGCCCTCACACGGAATTCCTACGAGCAGTACTTC. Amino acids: CSVALTRNSYEQYF.

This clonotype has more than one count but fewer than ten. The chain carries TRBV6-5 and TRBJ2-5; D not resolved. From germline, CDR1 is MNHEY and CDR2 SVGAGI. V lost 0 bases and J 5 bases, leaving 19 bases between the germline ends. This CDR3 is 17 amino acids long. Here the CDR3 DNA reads TGTGCCAGCAGTTACTCCAAACTCAATCCAGCCAGGGAGACCCAGTACTTC. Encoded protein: CASSYSKLNPARETQYF.

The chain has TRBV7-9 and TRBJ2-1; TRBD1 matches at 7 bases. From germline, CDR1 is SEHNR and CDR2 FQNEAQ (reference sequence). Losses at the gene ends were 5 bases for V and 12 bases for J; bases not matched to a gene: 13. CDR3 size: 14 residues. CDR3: CASSPRDRTDLQFF. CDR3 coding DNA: TGTGCCAGCAGCCCAAGGGACAGAACCGACCTGCAGTTCTTC.

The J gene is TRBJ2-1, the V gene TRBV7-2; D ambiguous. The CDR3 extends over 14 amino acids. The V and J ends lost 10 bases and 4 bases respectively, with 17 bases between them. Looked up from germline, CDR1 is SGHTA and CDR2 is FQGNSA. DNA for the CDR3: TGTGCCACCACCTTCCGGGTCCAATACAATGAGCAGTTCTTC. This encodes CATTFRVQYNEQFF.

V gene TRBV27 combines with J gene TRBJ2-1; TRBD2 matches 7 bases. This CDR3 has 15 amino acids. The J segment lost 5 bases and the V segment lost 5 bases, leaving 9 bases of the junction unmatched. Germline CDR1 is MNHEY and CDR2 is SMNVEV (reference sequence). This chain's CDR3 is CASSIETSRDNEQFF. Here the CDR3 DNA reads TGTGCCAGCAGTATAGAGACTAGCAGGGACAATGAGCAGTTCTTC.

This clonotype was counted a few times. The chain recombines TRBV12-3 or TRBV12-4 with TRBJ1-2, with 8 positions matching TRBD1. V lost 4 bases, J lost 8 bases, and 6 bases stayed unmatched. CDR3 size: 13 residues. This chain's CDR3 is CASSSGTGGGYTF. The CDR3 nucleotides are TGTGCCAGCAGTTCCGGAACAGGGGGAGGCTACACCTTC.

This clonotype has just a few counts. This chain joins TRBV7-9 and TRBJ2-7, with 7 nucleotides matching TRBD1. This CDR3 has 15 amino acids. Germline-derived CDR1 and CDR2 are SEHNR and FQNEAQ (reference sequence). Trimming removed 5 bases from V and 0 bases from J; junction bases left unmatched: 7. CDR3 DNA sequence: TGTGCCAGCAGCCGATCGGGACAGCCCTCCTACGAGCAGTACTTC. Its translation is CASSRSGQPSYEQYF.

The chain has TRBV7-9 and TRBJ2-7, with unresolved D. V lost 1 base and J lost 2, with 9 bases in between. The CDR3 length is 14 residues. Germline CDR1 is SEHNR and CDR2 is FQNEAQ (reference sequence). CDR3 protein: CASSLEETPYEQYF. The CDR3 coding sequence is TGTGCCAGCAGCTTAGAGGAGACCCCCTACGAGCAGTACTTC.

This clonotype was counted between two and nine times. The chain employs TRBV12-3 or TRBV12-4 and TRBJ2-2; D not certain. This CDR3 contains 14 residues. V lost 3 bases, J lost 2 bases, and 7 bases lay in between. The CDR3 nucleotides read TGTGCCAGCAGTTTGAGCAGAAACACCGGGGAGCTGTTTTTT. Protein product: CASSLSRNTGELFF.

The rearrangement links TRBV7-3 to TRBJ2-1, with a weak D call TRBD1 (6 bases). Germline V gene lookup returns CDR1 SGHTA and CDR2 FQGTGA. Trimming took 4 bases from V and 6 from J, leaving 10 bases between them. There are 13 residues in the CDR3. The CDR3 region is CASSSAGANEQFF. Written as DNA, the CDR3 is TGTGCCAGCAGCTCTGCAGGGGCCAATGAGCAGTTCTTC. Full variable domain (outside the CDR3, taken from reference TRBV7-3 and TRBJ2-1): GAGVSQTPSNKVTEKGKYVELRCDPISGHTALYWYRQSLGQGPEFLIYFQGTGAADDSGLPNDRFFAVRPEGSVSTLKIQRTERGDSAVYLCASSSAGANEQFFGPGTRLTVL.

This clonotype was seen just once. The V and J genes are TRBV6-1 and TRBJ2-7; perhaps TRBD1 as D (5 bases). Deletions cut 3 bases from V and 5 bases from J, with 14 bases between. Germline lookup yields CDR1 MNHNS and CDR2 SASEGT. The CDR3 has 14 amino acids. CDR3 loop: CASSDTGLIDEQYF. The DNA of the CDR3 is TGTGCCAGCAGTGACACAGGATTGATTGACGAGCAGTACTTC.

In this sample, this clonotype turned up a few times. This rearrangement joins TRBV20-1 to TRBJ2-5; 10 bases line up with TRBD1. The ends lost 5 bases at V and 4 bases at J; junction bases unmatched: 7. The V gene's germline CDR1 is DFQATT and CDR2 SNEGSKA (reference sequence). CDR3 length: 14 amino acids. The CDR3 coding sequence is TGCAGTGCTCCGGGGACAGGGGAAGGAGAGACCCAGTACTTC. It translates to CSAPGTGEGETQYF.

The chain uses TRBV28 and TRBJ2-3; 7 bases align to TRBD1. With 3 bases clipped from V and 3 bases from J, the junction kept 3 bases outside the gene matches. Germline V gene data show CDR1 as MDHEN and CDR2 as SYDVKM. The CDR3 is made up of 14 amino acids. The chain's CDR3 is CASSLTGSTDTQYF. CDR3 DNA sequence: TGTGCCAGCAGTTTGACAGGGTCTACAGATACGCAGTATTTT.

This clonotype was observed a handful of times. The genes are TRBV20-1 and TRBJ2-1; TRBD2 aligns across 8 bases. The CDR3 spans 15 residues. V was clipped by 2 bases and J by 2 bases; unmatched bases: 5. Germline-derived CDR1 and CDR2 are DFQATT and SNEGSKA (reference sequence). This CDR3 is CSARKLAVTYNEQFF. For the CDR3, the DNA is TGCAGTGCTAGAAAACTAGCGGTTACCTACAATGAGCAGTTCTTC.

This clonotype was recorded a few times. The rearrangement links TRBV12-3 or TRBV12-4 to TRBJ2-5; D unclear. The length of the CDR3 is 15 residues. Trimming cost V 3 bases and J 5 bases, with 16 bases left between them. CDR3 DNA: TGTGCCAGCAGTTTGGAATTTTCAAATGGGGAGACCCAGTACTTC. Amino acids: CASSLEFSNGETQYF.

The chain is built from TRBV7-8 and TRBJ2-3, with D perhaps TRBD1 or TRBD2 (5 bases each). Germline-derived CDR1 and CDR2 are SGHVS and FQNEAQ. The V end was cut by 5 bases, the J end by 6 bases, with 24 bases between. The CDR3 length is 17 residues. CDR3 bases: TGTGCCAGCAGCCCAGGGACCAACACACTTTTGGCCGATACGCAGTATTTT. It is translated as CASSPGTNTLLADTQYF. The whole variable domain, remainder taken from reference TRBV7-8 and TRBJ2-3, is GAGVSQSPRYKVAKRGQDVALRCDPISGHVSLFWYQQALGQGPEFLTYFQNEAQLDKSGLPSDRFFAERPEGSVSTLKIQRTQQEDSAVYLCASSPGTNTLLADTQYFGPGTRLTVL.

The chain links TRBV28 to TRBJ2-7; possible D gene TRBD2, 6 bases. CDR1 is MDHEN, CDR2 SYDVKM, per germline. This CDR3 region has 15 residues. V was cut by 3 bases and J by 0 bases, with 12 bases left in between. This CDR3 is CASSLEGRNSYEQYF. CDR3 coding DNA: TGTGCCAGCAGTTTGGAGGGGCGAAACTCCTACGAGCAGTACTTC.

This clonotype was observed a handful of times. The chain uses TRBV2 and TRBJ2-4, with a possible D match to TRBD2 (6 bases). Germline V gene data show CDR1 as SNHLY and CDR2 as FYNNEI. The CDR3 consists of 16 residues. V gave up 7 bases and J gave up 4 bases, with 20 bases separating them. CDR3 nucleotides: TGTGCCAGCACCCCCCGAGCAGGGAGGTTGAAAAACATTCAGTACTTC. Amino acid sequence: CASTPRAGRLKNIQYF.

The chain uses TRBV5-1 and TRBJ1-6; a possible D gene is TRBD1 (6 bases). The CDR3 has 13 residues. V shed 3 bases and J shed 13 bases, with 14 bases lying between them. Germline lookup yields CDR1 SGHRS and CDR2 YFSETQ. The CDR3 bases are TGCGCCAGCAGCTCATACAGGGACCAGCCCCTCCACTTT. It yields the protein CASSSYRDQPLHF.

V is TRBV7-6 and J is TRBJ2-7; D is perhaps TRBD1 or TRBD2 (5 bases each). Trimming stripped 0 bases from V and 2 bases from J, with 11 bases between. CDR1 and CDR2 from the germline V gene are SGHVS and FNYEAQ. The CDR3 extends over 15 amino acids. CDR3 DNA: TGTGCCAGCAGCTTAGCCGCAGGGACGACCTACGAGCAGTACTTC. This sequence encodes CASSLAAGTTYEQYF.